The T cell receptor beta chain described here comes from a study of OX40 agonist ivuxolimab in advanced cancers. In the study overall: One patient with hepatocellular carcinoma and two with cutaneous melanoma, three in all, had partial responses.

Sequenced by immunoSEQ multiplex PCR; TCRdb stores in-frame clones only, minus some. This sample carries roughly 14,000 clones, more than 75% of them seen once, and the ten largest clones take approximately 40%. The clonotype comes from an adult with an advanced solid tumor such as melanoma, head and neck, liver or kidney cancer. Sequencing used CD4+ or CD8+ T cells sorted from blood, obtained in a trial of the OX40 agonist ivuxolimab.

The CDR3 DNA sequence: TGCGCCAGCAGCCAAGCCCAGCGGGTGGGGGAAGAGACCCAGTACTTC. Translating it yields CASSQAQRVGEETQYF. The chain employs TRBV4-1 and TRBJ2-5; possibly TRBD2 for D (6 bases). Per germline, CDR1 MGHRA and CDR2 YSYEKL. This CDR3 has 16 residues. The V and J ends lost 1 base and 3 bases respectively, with 15 bases between them.